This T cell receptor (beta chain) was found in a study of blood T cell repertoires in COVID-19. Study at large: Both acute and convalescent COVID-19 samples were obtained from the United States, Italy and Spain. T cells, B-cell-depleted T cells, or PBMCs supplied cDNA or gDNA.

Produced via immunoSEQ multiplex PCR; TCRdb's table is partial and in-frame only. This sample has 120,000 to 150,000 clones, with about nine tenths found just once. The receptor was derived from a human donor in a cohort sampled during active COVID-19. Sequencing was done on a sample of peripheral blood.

CDR3 in amino acids: CASSPGRSNQPQHF. The CDR3 nucleotides are TGTGCCAGCTCACCAGGGAGAAGCAATCAGCCCCAGCATTTT. This chain connects TRBV18 to TRBJ1-5; D remains ambiguous. Trimming stripped 2 bases from V and 1 base from J, with 6 bases between. Germline-derived CDR1 and CDR2 are KGHSH and LQKENI. CDR3 length equals 14 residues. The full variable domain, completed using reference TRBV18 and TRBJ1-5, is NAGVMQNPRHLVRRRGQEARLRCSPMKGHSHVYWYRQLPEEGLKFMVYLQKENIIDESGMPKERFSAEFPKEGPSILRIQQVVRGDSAAYFCASSPGRSNQPQHFGDGTRLSIL.